This TCR beta chain was found in a study of T cells of healthy individuals. TCRdb independently ran MiXCR on the 5' RACE reads; one entry per CDR3 protein. Of about 82,000 distinct CDR3 sequences listed, about 5% are singletons. In its sample, this clonotype was seen many times. This TCR came from a female donor in good health.

The CDR3 region has the DNA TGTGCCAGCAGCTTCACAGGGGTTGGCTACACCTTC. As protein: CASSFTGVGYTF. This chain uses TRBV28 with TRBJ1-2; 7 bases are a match to TRBD1. Trimming took 6 bases from V and 7 from J; bases not matched to a gene: 5. This CDR3 spans 12 amino acids. The germline V gene has CDR1 MDHEN and CDR2 SYDVKM.